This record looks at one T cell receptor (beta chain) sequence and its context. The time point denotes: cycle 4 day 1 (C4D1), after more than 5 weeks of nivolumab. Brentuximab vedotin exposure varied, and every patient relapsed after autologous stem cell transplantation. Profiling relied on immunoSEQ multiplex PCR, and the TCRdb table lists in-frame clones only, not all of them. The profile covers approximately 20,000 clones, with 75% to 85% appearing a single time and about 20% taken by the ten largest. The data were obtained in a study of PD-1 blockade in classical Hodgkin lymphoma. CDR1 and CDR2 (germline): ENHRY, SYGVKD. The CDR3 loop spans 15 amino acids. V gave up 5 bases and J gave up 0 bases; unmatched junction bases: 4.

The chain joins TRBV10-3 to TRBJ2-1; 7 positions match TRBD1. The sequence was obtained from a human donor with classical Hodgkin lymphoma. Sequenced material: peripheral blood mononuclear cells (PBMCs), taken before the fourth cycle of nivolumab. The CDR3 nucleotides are TGTGCCATCAGTCCGGGACAGAGCTCCTACAATGAGCAGTTCTTC. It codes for CAISPGQSSYNEQFF.